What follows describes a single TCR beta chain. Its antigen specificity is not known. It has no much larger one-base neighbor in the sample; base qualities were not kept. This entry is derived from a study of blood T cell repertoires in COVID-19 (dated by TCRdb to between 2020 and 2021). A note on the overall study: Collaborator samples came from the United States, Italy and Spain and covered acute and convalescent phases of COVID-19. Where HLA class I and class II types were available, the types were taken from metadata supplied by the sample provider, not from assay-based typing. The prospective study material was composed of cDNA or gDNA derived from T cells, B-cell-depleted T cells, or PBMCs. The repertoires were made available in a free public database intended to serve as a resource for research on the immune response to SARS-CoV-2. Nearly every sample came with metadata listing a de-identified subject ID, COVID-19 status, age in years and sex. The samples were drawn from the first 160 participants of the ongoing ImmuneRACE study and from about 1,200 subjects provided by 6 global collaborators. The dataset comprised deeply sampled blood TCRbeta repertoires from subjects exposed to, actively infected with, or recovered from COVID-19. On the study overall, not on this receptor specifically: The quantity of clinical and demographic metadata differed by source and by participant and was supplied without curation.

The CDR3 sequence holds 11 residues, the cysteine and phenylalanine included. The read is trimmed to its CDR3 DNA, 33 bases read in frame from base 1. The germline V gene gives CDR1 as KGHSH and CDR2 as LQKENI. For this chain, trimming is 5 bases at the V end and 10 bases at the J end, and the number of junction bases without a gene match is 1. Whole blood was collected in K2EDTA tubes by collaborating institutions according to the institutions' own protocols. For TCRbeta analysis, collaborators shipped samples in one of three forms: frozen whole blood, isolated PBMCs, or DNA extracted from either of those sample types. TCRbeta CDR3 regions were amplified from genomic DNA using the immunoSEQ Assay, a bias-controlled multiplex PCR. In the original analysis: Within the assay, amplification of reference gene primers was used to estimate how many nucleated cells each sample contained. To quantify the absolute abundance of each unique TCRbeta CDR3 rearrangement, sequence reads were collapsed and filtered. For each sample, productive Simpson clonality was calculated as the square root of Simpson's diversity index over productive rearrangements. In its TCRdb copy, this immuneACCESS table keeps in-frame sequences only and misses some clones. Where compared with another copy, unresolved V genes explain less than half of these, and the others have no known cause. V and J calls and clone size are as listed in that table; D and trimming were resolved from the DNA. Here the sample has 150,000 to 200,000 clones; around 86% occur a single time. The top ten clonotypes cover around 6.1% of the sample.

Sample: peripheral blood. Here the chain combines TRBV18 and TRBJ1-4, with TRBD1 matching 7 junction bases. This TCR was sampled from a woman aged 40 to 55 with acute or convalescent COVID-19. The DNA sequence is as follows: TGTGCCAGCTCATCAGGGGGAAAACTGTTTTTT. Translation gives CASSSGGKLFF.